The 26 T cell receptor beta chains given below trace back to one sample, sequenced in a study of blood T cell repertoires in COVID-19 (dated by TCRdb to 2019 to 2021). Library preparation was by the immunoSEQ multiplex PCR assay. The table was pulled from immuneACCESS by TCRdb, which kept in-frame rearrangements only. Such tables lose some clones; where checked, under half of the loss comes from unresolved V genes, and the rest has no known cause. The table for this sample lists under 75,000 clones; 85% to 90% of them were counted only once. Jointly, the top ten make up 2.7% of the sample. Sequencing used peripheral blood. These receptors were taken from a man aged 50-60 years with acute or convalescent COVID-19.

The chain combines TRBV19 with TRBJ2-6; D uncertain. The CDR3 has 17 amino acids. The V and J ends lost 4 bases and 0 bases respectively, with 13 bases between them. Germline lookup yields CDR1 LNHDA and CDR2 SQIVND (reference sequence). As DNA, the CDR3 is TGTGCCAGTAGTAACCCCCACAGTTCCTCTGGGGCCAACGTCCTGACTTTC. Translated, it gives CASSNPHSSSGANVLTF.

The chain couples TRBV6-5 to TRBJ1-2; D is undetermined. From germline, CDR1 is MNHEY and CDR2 SVGAGI. The V gene lost 6 bases and the J gene lost 6 bases, with 17 bases spanning the gap. The CDR3 length is 14 residues. This CDR3 is CASRPTVVVDGYTF. The CDR3 DNA follows: TGTGCCAGCAGACCAACGGTAGTTGTGGATGGCTACACCTTC.

The chain uses TRBV27 and TRBJ1-5, with D tentatively TRBD1 (6 bases). The germline V gene encodes CDR1 MNHEY and CDR2 SMNVEV (reference sequence). CDR3 size: 15 residues. Trimming took off 5 bases at V and 2 bases at J, with 13 bases between the two ends. The CDR3 sequence is CASSDQGYGNQPQHF. The CDR3 DNA reads as TGTGCCAGCAGTGATCAGGGGTATGGCAATCAGCCCCAGCATTTT.

The chain carries TRBV6-5 and TRBJ2-3; 9 bases fit TRBD2. Germline V gene sequence: CDR1 MNHEY, CDR2 SVGAGI. The CDR3 runs to 14 residues. The V and J ends lost 4 bases and 7 bases, in that order; junction bases with no gene match: 6. For the CDR3, the DNA is TGTGCCAGCAGTTCGGCTAGCGGGATTCATACGCAGTATTTT. It is translated as CASSSASGIHTQYF.

V usage is TRBV2 and J usage is TRBJ1-1, with a weak D call TRBD1 (5 bases). V was clipped by 8 bases and J by 0 bases, with 10 bases between them. Per germline, CDR1 SNHLY and CDR2 FYNNEI. The CDR3 is made up of 13 amino acids. CDR3 nucleotides: TGTGCCAGCCGGAAACAGGTGAACACTGAAGCTTTCTTT. Amino acid sequence: CASRKQVNTEAFF.

This rearrangement joins TRBV11-3 to TRBJ1-2; weak D call: TRBD1 (6 bases). The V end lost 7 bases, the J end lost 11 bases, and 23 bases lay between the germline ends. Germline V gives CDR1 SGHNT, CDR2 YENEEA. The CDR3 spans 14 residues. In nucleotides, the CDR3 is TGTGCCAGCACCAAAACCGGCGGGGGCAGCCGTTACACCTTC. As protein: CASTKTGGGSRYTF.

The chain uses TRBV7-9 and TRBJ2-3; TRBD2 aligns across 8 bases. CDR3 length: 15 amino acids. Per the germline V gene, CDR1 is SEHNR and CDR2 is FQNEAQ (reference sequence). Trimming at V came to 5 bases and at J to 1 base, leaving 5 bases not matched to a gene. DNA of the CDR3: TGTGCCAGCAGCCTGGGACTAGGCCGCACAGATACGCAGTATTTT. Translated: CASSLGLGRTDTQYF.

The V call is TRBV14, the J call TRBJ2-2, with D possibly being TRBD1 (6 bases). Germline V gene sequence: CDR1 SGHDN, CDR2 FVKESK. The CDR3 is made up of 16 amino acids. Trimming removed 3 bases from V and 1 base from J, with 12 bases in between. The CDR3 sequence is CASSHPPGQNTGELFF. The CDR3, as DNA: TGTGCCAGCAGCCACCCCCCGGGACAGAACACCGGGGAGCTGTTTTTT.

The chain uses TRBV5-1 and TRBJ2-7; 9 positions agree with TRBD1. J lost 2 bases, V lost 0 bases, and 0 bases had no gene match. This CDR3 has 14 residues. Germline CDR1 SGHRS, CDR2 YFSETQ. CDR3 region: CASSLGQGAYEQYF. The DNA for the CDR3 is TGCGCCAGCAGCTTGGGACAGGGGGCCTACGAGCAGTACTTC.

The chain carries TRBV7-9 and TRBJ1-1; D gene ambiguous. The V end was cut by 7 bases, the J end by 3 bases, with 9 bases between. Germline V gene sequence: CDR1 SEHNR, CDR2 FQNEAQ (reference sequence). The length of the CDR3 is 12 residues. The CDR3 loop is CASTERDTEAFF. The CDR3 coding sequence is TGTGCCAGCACCGAGAGGGACACTGAAGCTTTCTTT.

CDR3 residues: CASSPQGPYEQYV. CDR3 sequence (DNA): TGTGCCAGCAGCCCACAGGGGCCCTACGAGCAGTACGTC. This chain links TRBV6-2 or TRBV6-3 with TRBJ2-7; TRBD1 agrees at 7 bases. The CDR3 totals 13 residues. Germline V gene sequence: CDR1 MNHEY, CDR2 SVGEGT. Losses at the gene ends were 6 bases for V and 2 bases for J; bases not matched to a gene: 4.

The chain carries TRBV9 and TRBJ2-1; D uncertain. CDR3 size: 14 residues. V gave up 0 bases and J gave up 1 base, with 5 bases separating them. Germline V gives CDR1 SGDLS, CDR2 YYNGEE. The CDR3 region has the DNA TGTGCCAGCAGCGTAGGGCAGTCCTACAATGAGCAGTTCTTC. It translates to CASSVGQSYNEQFF.

This clone is labeled as medium-sized (0.01 to 0.1%). The chain uses TRBV4-2 and TRBJ2-7, with 7 bases matching TRBD1. The CDR3 covers 16 residues. V gave up 0 bases and J gave up 3 bases; unmatched junction bases: 8. The germline CDR1 and CDR2 sequences are LGHNA and YNFKEQ. The CDR3: CASSQDGADRVYEQYF. The CDR3 DNA reads as TGTGCCAGCAGCCAAGATGGAGCTGACAGGGTCTACGAGCAGTACTTC.

The chain recombines TRBV7-9 with TRBJ2-5; 7 bases map to TRBD1. The CDR3 sequence is 14 residues long. Trimming at V came to 5 bases and at J to 5 bases, leaving 8 bases not matched to a gene. Germline V gene data show CDR1 as SEHNR and CDR2 as FQNEAQ (reference sequence). The CDR3 spells CASSARQGPETQYF. The CDR3 DNA reads as TGTGCCAGCAGCGCCCGACAGGGACCCGAGACCCAGTACTTC. The full variable domain, rest sourced from reference TRBV7-9 and TRBJ2-5, is DTGVSQNPRHKITKRGQNVTFRCDPISEHNRLYWYRQTLGQGPEFLTYFQNEAQLEKSRLLSDRFSAERPKGSFSTLEIQRTEQGDSAMYLCASSARQGPETQYFGPGTRLLVL.

V and J are TRBV11-3 and TRBJ2-5; weak D call: TRBD2 (6 bases). Trimming pared 1 base from V and 1 base from J, leaving 10 bases between. The CDR3 has 15 amino acids. The V gene's germline CDR1 is SGHNT and CDR2 YENEEA. The CDR3 loop is CASSLGGESQETQYF. The CDR3 coding sequence is TGTGCCAGCAGCTTAGGCGGGGAAAGCCAAGAGACCCAGTACTTC.

This chain uses TRBV19 with TRBJ1-5, with D possibly TRBD1 on 6 matching bases. Germline CDR1 reads LNHDA; CDR2 reads SQIVND (reference sequence). The CDR3 totals 16 residues. V lost 1 base, J lost 0 bases, and 10 bases lay in between. The CDR3 here is CASSIAGQFSNQPQHF. The DNA of the CDR3 is TGTGCCAGTAGTATAGCCGGACAGTTTAGCAATCAGCCCCAGCATTTT.

This clone was recorded once. DNA of the CDR3: TGTGCCAGCAGCCGCGCTAGAAAAACCTACGAGCAGTACTTC. Translation: CASSRARKTYEQYF. V and J are TRBV3-1 (or the pseudogene TRBV3-2) and TRBJ2-7; D is unclear. The ends were cut back, 4 bases at V and 2 bases at J, with 12 bases in the middle. Germline V CDR1 and CDR2: LGHDT, YNNKEL (reference sequence). This CDR3 region has 14 residues.

The rearrangement links TRBV13 to TRBJ2-1; D is unresolved. Trimming pared 5 bases from V and 12 bases from J, leaving 11 bases between. Germline CDR1 PRHDT, CDR2 FYEKMQ (reference sequence). The length of the CDR3 is 11 residues. CDR3 coding DNA: TGTGCCAGCAGCCACGTCGGCGGGCAGTTCTTC. It is translated as CASSHVGGQFF.

The J gene is TRBJ1-1, the V gene TRBV6-2 or TRBV6-3; maybe TRBD1 (5 bases). The germline V and J ends were trimmed by 5 bases and 4 bases, with 14 bases remaining between them. CDR1 and CDR2 (germline): MNHEY, SVGEGT. This CDR3 region has 14 residues. CDR3 residues: CASSQTAPVTEAFF. In nucleotides, the CDR3 is TGTGCCAGCAGTCAGACAGCCCCAGTCACTGAAGCTTTCTTT.

This chain uses TRBV7-3 with TRBJ1-1; D is uncertain. The CDR3 extends over 15 amino acids. Germline CDR1 reads SGHTA; CDR2 reads FQGTGA. Trimming took off 0 bases at V and 0 bases at J, with 8 bases between the two ends. The chain's CDR3 is CASSLTRAVNTEAFF. The CDR3, as DNA: TGTGCCAGCAGCTTAACGCGGGCAGTGAACACTGAAGCTTTCTTT.

DNA of the CDR3: TGCGCCAGCAGCCAAGAGGAGACAGGGGTGGGGGCAACTAATGAAAAACTGTTTTTT. It codes for CASSQEETGVGATNEKLFF. The J gene is TRBJ1-4, the V gene TRBV4-3; 8 bases line up with TRBD1. Germline V gene lookup returns CDR1 LGHNA and CDR2 YSLEER. This CDR3 has 19 residues. The ends lost 0 bases at V and 0 bases at J; junction bases unmatched: 9.

The chain links TRBV6-5 to TRBJ2-1, with 7 bases matching TRBD1. This CDR3 has 15 residues. J lost 4 bases, V lost 4 bases, and 7 bases had no gene match. The germline gives CDR1 MNHEY, CDR2 SVGAGI. CDR3 loop: CASSFTGTDYNEQFF. The CDR3 DNA follows: TGTGCCAGCAGTTTCACCGGGACAGATTACAATGAGCAGTTCTTC.

The V and J genes are TRBV28 and TRBJ1-2, with 8 bases matching TRBD1. CDR3 size: 15 residues. The J segment lost 2 bases and the V segment lost 2 bases, leaving 4 bases of the junction unmatched. CDR1 MDHEN and CDR2 SYDVKM come from the germline V gene. The CDR3 is CASSLHRTGNYGYTF. DNA of the CDR3: TGTGCCAGCAGTTTACATAGGACAGGGAACTATGGCTACACCTTC.

The V call is TRBV28, the J call TRBJ1-5, with TRBD1 identical over 10 bases. The CDR3 has 17 amino acids. Germline CDR1 reads MDHEN; CDR2 reads SYDVKM. The ends lost 4 bases at V and 0 bases at J; junction bases unmatched: 6. In nucleotides, the CDR3 is TGTGCCAGCAGTTGGACCGGGACAGGGGCTAGCAATCAGCCCCAGCATTTT. Amino acids: CASSWTGTGASNQPQHF. Full variable domain (remainder filled in from reference TRBV28 and TRBJ1-5): DVKVTQSSRYLVKRTGEKVFLECVQDMDHENMFWYRQDPGLGLRLIYFSYDVKMKEKGDIPEGYSVSREKKERFSLILESASTNQTSMYLCASSWTGTGASNQPQHFGDGTRLSIL.

V usage is TRBV19 and J usage is TRBJ1-3, with no clear D. Looked up from germline, CDR1 is LNHDA and CDR2 is SQIVND (reference sequence). The CDR3 consists of 16 residues. V lost 4 bases and J lost 0, with 13 bases in between. The CDR3 region has the DNA TGTGCCAGTAGTACTTGGCTGACTGGCTCTGGAAACACCATATATTTT. It translates to CASSTWLTGSGNTIYF.

Worth noting for this clone: Sequence at one end of the junction differs from germline and may be a read error. The chain couples TRBV7-7 to TRBJ2-3; tentatively, D is TRBD1 (6 bases). The germline gives CDR1 SSHAT, CDR2 FNYEAQ (reference sequence). This CDR3 contains 15 residues. The CDR3 DNA follows: TGTGCTAGCAGCTTAGCACAGGGAGGCACAGATACGCAGTATTTT. Translated, it gives CASSLAQGGTDTQYF.